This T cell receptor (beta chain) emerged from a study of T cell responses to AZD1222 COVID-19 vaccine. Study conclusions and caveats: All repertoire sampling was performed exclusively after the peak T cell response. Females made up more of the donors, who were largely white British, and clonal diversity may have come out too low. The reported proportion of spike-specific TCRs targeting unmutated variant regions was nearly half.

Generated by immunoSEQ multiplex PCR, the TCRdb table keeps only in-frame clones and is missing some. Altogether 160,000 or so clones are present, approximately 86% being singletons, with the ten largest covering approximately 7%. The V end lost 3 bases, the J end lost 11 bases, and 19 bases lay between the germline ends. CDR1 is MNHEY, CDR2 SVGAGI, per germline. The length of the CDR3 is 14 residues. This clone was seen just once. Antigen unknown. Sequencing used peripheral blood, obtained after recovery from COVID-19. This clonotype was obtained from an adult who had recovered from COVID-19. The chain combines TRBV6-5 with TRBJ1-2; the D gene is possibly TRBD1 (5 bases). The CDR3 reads CASSYHSGTELYTF. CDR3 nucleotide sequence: TGTGCCAGCAGTTATCATTCCGGGACCGAACTTTACACCTTC.